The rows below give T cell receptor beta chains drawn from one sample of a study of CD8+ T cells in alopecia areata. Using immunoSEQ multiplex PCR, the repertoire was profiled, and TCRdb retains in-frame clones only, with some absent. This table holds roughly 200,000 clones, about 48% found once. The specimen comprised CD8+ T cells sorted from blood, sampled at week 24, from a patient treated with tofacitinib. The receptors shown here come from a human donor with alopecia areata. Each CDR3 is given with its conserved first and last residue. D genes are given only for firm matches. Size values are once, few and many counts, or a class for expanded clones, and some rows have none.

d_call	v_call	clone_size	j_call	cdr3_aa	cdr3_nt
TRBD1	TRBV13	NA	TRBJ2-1	CASGQGRGNEQFF	TGTGCCAGCGGACAGGGGCGAGGCAATGAGCAGTTCTTC
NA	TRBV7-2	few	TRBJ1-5	CASSQGGASSQHF	TGTGCCAGCAGTCAAGGGGGGGCCTCAAGCCAGCATTTT
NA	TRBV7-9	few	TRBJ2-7	CASSLGTDEQYF	TGTGCCAGCAGCCTTGGGACTGACGAGCAGTACTTC
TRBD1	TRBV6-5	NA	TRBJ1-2	CASSYSATGGDYGYTF	TGTGCCAGCAGTTACTCGGCTACAGGGGGAGACTATGGCTACACCTTC
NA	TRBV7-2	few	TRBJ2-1	CASSPPRTNEQFF	TGTGCCAGCAGCCCCCCAAGAACCAATGAGCAGTTCTTC
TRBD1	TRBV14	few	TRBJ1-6	CASSQAPGQGSHELIHF	TGTGCCAGCAGCCAAGCACCGGGACAGGGGTCTCATGAGCTTATCCACTTT
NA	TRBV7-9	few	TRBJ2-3	CASSHSGSSTDTQYF	TGTGCCAGCAGTCATTCGGGATCTAGCACAGATACGCAGTATTTT
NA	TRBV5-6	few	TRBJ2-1	CASSLASNEQFF	TGTGCCAGCAGCTTGGCTAGCAATGAGCAGTTCTTC
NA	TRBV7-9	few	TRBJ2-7	CASSLATGLQHVDEQYF	TGTGCCAGCAGCTTAGCAACAGGGTTACAGCATGTCGACGAGCAGTACTTC
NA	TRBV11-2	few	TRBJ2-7	CASSLGLEQYF	TGTGCCAGCAGCTTAGGTCTAGAGCAGTACTTC
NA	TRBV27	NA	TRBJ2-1	CASGAYNEQFF	TGTGCCAGCGGGGCCTACAATGAGCAGTTCTTC
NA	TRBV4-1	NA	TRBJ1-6	CASSQGPGEGSPLHF	TGCGCCAGCAGCCAAGGTCCAGGGGAGGGATCACCCCTCCACTTT
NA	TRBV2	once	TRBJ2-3	CASSGVEGDPFSSDTQYF	TGTGCCAGCAGTGGGGTGGAGGGGGACCCCTTTTCATCAGATACGCAGTATTTT
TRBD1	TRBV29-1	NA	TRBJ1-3	CSATTAGTAGNTIYF	TGCAGCGCCACAACCGCCGGGACAGCTGGAAACACCATATATTTT
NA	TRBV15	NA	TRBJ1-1	CATSTTGNTEAFF	TGTGCCACCAGCACAACAGGGAACACTGAAGCTTTCTTT
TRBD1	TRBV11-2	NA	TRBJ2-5	CASSRTGGQETQYF	TGTGCCAGCAGCCGCACAGGGGGCCAAGAGACCCAGTACTTC
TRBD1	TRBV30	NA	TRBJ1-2	CAWETGDGYTF	TGTGCCTGGGAGACAGGGGACGGCTACACCTTC
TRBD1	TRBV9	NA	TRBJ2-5	CASSSRQGEETQYF	TGTGCCAGCAGCTCCCGACAGGGCGAAGAGACCCAGTACTTC
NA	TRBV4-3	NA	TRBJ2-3	CASSQDRTALVTQYF	TGCGCCAGCAGCCAAGACCGGACGGCCCTGGTCACGCAGTATTTT
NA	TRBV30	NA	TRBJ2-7	CAWSPETGRYEQYF	TGTGCCTGGAGTCCTGAGACAGGGAGGTACGAGCAGTACTTC
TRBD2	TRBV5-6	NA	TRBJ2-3	CASSLEILAGGPADTQYF	TGTGCCAGCAGCTTGGAGATTTTGGCGGGGGGGCCCGCAGATACGCAGTATTTT
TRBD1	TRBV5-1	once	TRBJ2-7	CASSWDRGYEQYF	TGCGCCAGCAGCTGGGACAGGGGCTACGAGCAGTACTTC
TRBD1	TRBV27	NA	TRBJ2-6	CASSYNPDRDSGANVLTF	TGTGCCAGCAGTTACAACCCCGACAGGGACTCTGGGGCCAACGTCCTGACTTTC
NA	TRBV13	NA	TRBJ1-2	CASSLGRSGVDGYTF	TGTGCCAGCAGCTTAGGGCGCTCAGGAGTGGATGGCTACACCTTC
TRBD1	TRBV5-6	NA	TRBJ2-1	CASSWGGTGGIGQFF	TGTGCCAGCAGCTGGGGAGGGACAGGGGGTATTGGGCAGTTCTTC
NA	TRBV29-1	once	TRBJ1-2	CSVDTSGSRGYTF	TGCAGCGTTGACACCTCAGGGTCTCGGGGCTACACCTTC
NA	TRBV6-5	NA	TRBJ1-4	CASSRRTTNEKLFF	TGTGCCAGCAGTAGGAGGACAACTAATGAAAAACTGTTTTTT
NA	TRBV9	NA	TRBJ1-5	CASSVGSNQPQHF	TGTGCCAGCAGCGTAGGTAGCAATCAGCCCCAGCATTTT
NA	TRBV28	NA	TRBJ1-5	CASSLSGVSNQPQHF	TGTGCCAGCAGTTTATCTGGTGTGAGCAATCAGCCCCAGCATTTT
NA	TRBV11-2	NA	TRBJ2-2	CASSLGTGVFF	TGCGCCAGCAGCTTGGGGACTGGGGTGTTTTTT
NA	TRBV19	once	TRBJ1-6	CASSISLDNNSPLHF	TGTGCCAGTAGTATTTCCCTGGATAATAATTCACCCCTCCACTTT
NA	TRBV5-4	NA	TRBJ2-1	CASSLGNEQFF	TGTGCCAGCAGCTTGGGGAATGAGCAGTTCTTC
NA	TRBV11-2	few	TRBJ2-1	CASSLNNEQFF	TGTGCCAGCAGCTTGAACAATGAGCAGTTCTTC
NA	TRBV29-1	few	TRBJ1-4	CSVLGGAREKLFF	TGCAGCGTCTTAGGGGGGGCGCGTGAAAAACTGTTTTTT
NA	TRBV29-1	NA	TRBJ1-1	CSVPPIGGTEAFF	TGCAGCGTGCCACCAATTGGGGGGACTGAAGCTTTCTTT
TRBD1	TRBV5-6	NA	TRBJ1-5	CASSLMDRGVLQPQHF	TGTGCCAGCAGCTTGATGGACAGGGGGGTTCTTCAGCCCCAGCATTTT
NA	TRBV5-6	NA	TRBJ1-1	CASSLGVSATEAFF	TGTGCCAGCAGCTTGGGGGTGAGCGCCACTGAAGCTTTCTTT
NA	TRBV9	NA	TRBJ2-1	CASSLDGSDNEQFF	TGTGCCAGCAGCTTGGACGGATCCGACAATGAGCAGTTCTTC
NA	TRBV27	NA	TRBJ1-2	CASSPGRGDGYTF	TGTGCCAGCAGCCCAGGACGGGGGGATGGCTACACCTTC
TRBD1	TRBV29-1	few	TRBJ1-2	CSVEDRDRNYGYTF	TGCAGCGTTGAAGATCGGGACAGAAACTATGGCTACACCTTC
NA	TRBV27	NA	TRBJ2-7	CASSSRTDYEQYF	TGTGCCAGCAGTTCCCGGACGGACTACGAGCAGTACTTC
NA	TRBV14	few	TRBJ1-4	CASSQENPTGYEKLFF	TGTGCCAGCAGCCAAGAAAACCCCACGGGTTATGAAAAACTGTTTTTT
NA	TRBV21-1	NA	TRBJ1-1	CASSKPHLLGNTEAFF	TGTGCCAGCAGCAAACCTCACCTCTTGGGGAACACTGAAGCTTTCTTT
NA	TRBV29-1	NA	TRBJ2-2	CSVDGYTGELFF	TGCAGCGTTGATGGCTACACCGGGGAGCTGTTTTTT
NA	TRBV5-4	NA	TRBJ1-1	CASSWEYTEAFF	TGTGCCAGCAGCTGGGAATACACTGAAGCTTTCTTT
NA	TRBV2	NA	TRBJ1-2	CATRVADDGYTF	TGTGCGACCAGAGTGGCAGATGATGGCTACACCTTC
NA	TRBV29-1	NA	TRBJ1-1	CSVGAGQWDTEAFF	TGCAGCGTTGGGGCAGGGCAGTGGGACACTGAAGCTTTCTTT
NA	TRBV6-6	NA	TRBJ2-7	CASTPGTAYEQYF	TGTGCCAGCACCCCCGGGACGGCCTACGAGCAGTACTTC
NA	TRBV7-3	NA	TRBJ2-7	CASSLNRGYEQYF	TGTGCCAGCAGCTTAAATCGGGGCTACGAGCAGTACTTC
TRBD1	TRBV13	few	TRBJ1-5	CASSSGEQGRDQPQHF	TGTGCCAGCAGCTCAGGTGAACAGGGGAGGGATCAGCCCCAGCATTTT
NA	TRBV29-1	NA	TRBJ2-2	CSGVGGDTGELFF	TGCAGCGGAGTCGGAGGGGACACCGGGGAGCTGTTTTTT
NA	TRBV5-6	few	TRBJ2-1	CASSLDQGSYNEQFF	TGTGCCAGCAGCTTGGATCAGGGCTCCTACAATGAGCAGTTCTTC
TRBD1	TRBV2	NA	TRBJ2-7	CASSEGTGIYEQYF	TGTGCCAGCAGTGAAGGGACAGGGATTTACGAGCAGTACTTC
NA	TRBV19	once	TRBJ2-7	CASSTRTEYEQYF	TGTGCCAGTAGTACCCGGACAGAGTACGAGCAGTACTTC
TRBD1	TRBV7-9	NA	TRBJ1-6	CASSNTGTGDNSPLHF	TGTGCCAGCAGCAATACAGGGACAGGGGATAATTCACCCCTCCACTTT